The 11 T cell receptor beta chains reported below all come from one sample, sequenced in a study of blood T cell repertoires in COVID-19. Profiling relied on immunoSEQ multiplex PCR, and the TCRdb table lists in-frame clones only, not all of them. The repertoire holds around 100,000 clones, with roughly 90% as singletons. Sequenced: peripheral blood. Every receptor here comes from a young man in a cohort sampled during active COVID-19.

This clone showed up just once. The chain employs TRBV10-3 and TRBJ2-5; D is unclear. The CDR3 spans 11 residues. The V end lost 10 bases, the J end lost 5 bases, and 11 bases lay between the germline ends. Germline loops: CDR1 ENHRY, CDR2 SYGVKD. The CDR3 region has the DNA TGTGCCACCGGTGATCGGGAGACCCAGTACTTC. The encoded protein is CATGDRETQYF.

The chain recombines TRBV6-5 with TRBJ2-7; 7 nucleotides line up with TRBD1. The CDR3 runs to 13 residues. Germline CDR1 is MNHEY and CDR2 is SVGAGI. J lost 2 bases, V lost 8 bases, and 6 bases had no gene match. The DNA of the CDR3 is TGTGCCAGCTTCAGACAGGGTACCTACGAGCAGTACTTC. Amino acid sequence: CASFRQGTYEQYF.

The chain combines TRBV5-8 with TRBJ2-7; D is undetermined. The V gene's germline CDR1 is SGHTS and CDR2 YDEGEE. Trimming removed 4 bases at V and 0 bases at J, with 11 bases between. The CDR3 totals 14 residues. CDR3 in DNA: TGTGCCAGCAGCCTAAGACCGGGCTCCTACGAGCAGTACTTC. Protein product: CASSLRPGSYEQYF.

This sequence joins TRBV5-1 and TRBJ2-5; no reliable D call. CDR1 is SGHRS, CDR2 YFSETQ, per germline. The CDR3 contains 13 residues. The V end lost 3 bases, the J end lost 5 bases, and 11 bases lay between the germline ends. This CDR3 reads CASSSRPRETQYF. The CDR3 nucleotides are TGCGCCAGCAGCTCCAGACCCAGGGAGACCCAGTACTTC. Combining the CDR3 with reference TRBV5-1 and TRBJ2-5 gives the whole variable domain KAGVTQTPRYLIKTRGQQVTLSCSPISGHRSVSWYQQTPGQGLQFLFEYFSETQRNKGNFPGRFSGRQFSNSRSEMNVSTLELGDSALYLCASSSRPRETQYFGPGTRLLVL.

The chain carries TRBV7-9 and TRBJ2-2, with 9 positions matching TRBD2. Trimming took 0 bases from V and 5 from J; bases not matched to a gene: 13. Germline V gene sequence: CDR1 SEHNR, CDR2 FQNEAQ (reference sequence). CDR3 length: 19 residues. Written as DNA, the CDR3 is TGTGCCAGCAGCTTAGCGGTCAGTATGAGGACTAGCGCTACCGGGGAGCTGTTTTTT. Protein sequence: CASSLAVSMRTSATGELFF. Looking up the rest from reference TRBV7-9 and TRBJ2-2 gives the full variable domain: DTGVSQNPRHKITKRGQNVTFRCDPISEHNRLYWYRQTLGQGPEFLTYFQNEAQLEKSRLLSDRFSAERPKGSFSTLEIQRTEQGDSAMYLCASSLAVSMRTSATGELFFGEGSRLTVL.

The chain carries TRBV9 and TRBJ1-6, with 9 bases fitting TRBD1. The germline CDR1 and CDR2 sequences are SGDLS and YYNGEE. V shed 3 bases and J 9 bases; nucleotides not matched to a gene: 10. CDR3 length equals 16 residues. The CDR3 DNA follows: TGTGCCAGCAGCGCCCCTCTGGGACAGGGCCTTTCACCCCTCCACTTT. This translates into CASSAPLGQGLSPLHF.

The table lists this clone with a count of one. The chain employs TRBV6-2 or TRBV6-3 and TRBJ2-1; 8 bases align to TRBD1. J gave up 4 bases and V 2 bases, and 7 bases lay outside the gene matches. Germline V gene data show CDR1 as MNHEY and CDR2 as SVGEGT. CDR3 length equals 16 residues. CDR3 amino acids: CASSYGQGGTYNEQFF. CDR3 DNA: TGTGCCAGCAGTTACGGACAGGGTGGGACTTACAATGAGCAGTTCTTC.

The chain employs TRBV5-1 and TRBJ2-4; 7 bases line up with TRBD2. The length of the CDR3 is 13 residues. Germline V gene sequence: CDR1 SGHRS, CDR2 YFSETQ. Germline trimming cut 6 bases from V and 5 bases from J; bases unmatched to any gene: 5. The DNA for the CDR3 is TGCGCCAGCAAGAGTGCGGGAGAAAACATTCAGTACTTC. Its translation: CASKSAGENIQYF.

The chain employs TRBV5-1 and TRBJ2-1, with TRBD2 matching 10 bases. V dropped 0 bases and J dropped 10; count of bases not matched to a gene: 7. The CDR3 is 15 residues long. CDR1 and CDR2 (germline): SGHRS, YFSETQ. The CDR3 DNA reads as TGCGCCAGCAGCTTGGTAGCGGGGGGTCATAACGAGCAGTTCTTC. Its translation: CASSLVAGGHNEQFF. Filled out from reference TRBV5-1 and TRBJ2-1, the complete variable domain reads KAGVTQTPRYLIKTRGQQVTLSCSPISGHRSVSWYQQTPGQGLQFLFEYFSETQRNKGNFPGRFSGRQFSNSRSEMNVSTLELGDSALYLCASSLVAGGHNEQFFGPGTRLTVL.

In nucleotides, the CDR3 is TGCAGCGTTGGGACAGCTGCTACCTATGGCTACACCTTC. Its translation is CSVGTAATYGYTF. The J gene is TRBJ1-2, the V gene TRBV29-1; D possibly corresponds to TRBD1 (6 bases). Germline V CDR1 and CDR2: SQVTM, ANQGSEA. The CDR3 is made up of 13 amino acids. Trimming stripped 4 bases from V and 4 bases from J, with 13 bases between.

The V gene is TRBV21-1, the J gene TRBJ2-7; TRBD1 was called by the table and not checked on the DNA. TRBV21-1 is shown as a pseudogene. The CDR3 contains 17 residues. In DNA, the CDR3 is TGTGCCAGCAGCAAAGCTCCTAGGCAGGGGGGACACTACGAGCAGTACTTC. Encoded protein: CASSKAPRQGGHYEQYF.